Following are 27 T cell receptor beta chains from one sample sequenced in a study of cytomegalovirus exposure and HLA in healthy donors. PCR primers comprised 60 Vbeta and 13 Jbeta primers. The repertoire was sequenced with immunoSEQ multiplex PCR; TCRdb's copy has only in-frame clones and lacks some. The sample consists of about 250,000 clones, about three quarters of them appearing once. Sequencing was carried out using PBMCs. These receptors were taken from a boy between 10 and 17 years old in good health and CMV-seronegative.

The table lists this clone with a count of one. The chain couples TRBV18 to TRBJ2-2; 7 positions agree with TRBD2. Trimming removed 3 bases from V and 2 bases from J; junction bases left unmatched: 9. This CDR3 is built from 17 residues. Germline CDR1 and CDR2: KGHSH and LQKENI. In nucleotides, the CDR3 is TGTGCCAGCTCACCCCTACTGGGGGGGATAAACACCGGGGAGCTGTTTTTT. The encoded protein is CASSPLLGGINTGELFF.

To note about this clone: The conserved final phenylalanine or tryptophan is absent from the CDR3, which likely points to a read error. The V and J genes are TRBV11-3 and TRBJ1-2, with 8 bases fitting TRBD1. This CDR3 has 15 amino acids. Germline assignment: CDR1 SGHNT and CDR2 YENEEA. V was pared by 4 bases and J by 8 bases, with 12 bases of the junction left unmatched. Here the CDR3 reads CASSSTTTGGDGYTL. As DNA, the CDR3 is TGTGCCAGCAGCTCGACAACTACAGGGGGGGACGGCTACACCCTC.

This clone was seen just once. The V call is TRBV6-5, the J call TRBJ2-4, with D possibly being TRBD1 (6 bases). CDR3 length equals 13 residues. Germline CDR1 reads MNHEY; CDR2 reads SVGAGI. V lost 5 bases and J lost 11, with 16 bases in between. The CDR3 region has the DNA TGTGCCAGCAGTCTTATGACAGGTTCGCTTCAGTACTTC. This gives the protein CASSLMTGSLQYF.

The V call is TRBV28, the J call TRBJ2-7; tentatively, D is TRBD1 (5 bases). CDR3 length equals 12 residues. Trimming took 5 bases from V and 7 from J, leaving 12 bases between them. Per germline, CDR1 MDHEN and CDR2 SYDVKM. The CDR3 is CASSDSVREQYF. The CDR3, as DNA: TGTGCCAGCAGTGACAGCGTGAGAGAGCAGTACTTC.

This chain connects TRBV19 to TRBJ2-3; D may be TRBD1 (6 bases). The CDR3 has 16 residues. Germline V gene data show CDR1 as LNHDA and CDR2 as SQIVND (reference sequence). Trimming took off 1 base at V and 7 bases at J, with 18 bases between the two ends. In nucleotides, the CDR3 is TGTGCCAGTAGTATAGTTAGAGGGCAGGGGATGAATACGCAGTATTTT. Amino acids: CASSIVRGQGMNTQYF.

The CDR3 sequence: CASSSLRGAGSQPQHF. The DNA of the CDR3 is TGTGCCAGCTCTTCTTTGCGGGGGGCGGGGAGTCAGCCCCAGCATTTT. The V and J genes are TRBV6-6 and TRBJ1-5, with D maybe TRBD1 (6 bases). The CDR3 loop spans 16 amino acids. Germline CDR1 and CDR2: MNHNY and SVGAGI (reference sequence). V was shortened by 8 bases and J by 6 bases, with 23 bases between the two germline ends.

This clone was detected a few times. This CDR3 reads CASSFGQRETQYF. The CDR3 DNA sequence: TGTGCCAGCAGCTTCGGACAGAGAGAGACCCAGTACTTC. The gene calls are TRBV5-6 and TRBJ2-5; maybe TRBD1 (6 bases). V was cut by 2 bases and J by 4 bases, with 9 bases left in between. Germline assignment: CDR1 SGHDT and CDR2 YYEEEE. This CDR3 is built from 13 residues.

The rearrangement joins TRBV10-1 to TRBJ2-2, with D possibly being TRBD1 (6 bases). V lost 6 bases and J lost 0, with 14 bases in between. The CDR3 length is 16 residues. Germline assignment: CDR1 WNHNN and CDR2 SYGVQD (reference sequence). CDR3 sequence: CASRGEGQANTGELFF. DNA for the CDR3: TGCGCCAGCAGGGGCGAGGGACAAGCGAACACCGGGGAGCTGTTTTTT.

The V gene is TRBV6-6, the J gene TRBJ1-4, with TRBD1 as a possible D gene (5 bases). The ends were cut back, 2 bases at V and 3 bases at J, with 7 bases in the middle. Germline lookup yields CDR1 MNHNY and CDR2 SVGAGI (reference sequence). CDR3 size: 14 residues. Written as DNA, the CDR3 is TGTGCCAGCAGTTACAGGGGTTCTAATGAAAAACTGTTTTTT. Its translation: CASSYRGSNEKLFF.

The chain has TRBV9 and TRBJ2-1; a possible D gene is TRBD1 (6 bases). Germline V lookup: CDR1 SGDLS, CDR2 YYNGEE. The CDR3 length is 14 residues. The V gene lost 0 bases and the J gene lost 5 bases, with 9 bases spanning the gap. The CDR3 sequence: CASSVEGGNNEQFF. As DNA, the CDR3 is TGTGCCAGCAGCGTAGAAGGGGGAAACAATGAGCAGTTCTTC.

The chain carries TRBV19 and TRBJ2-7; D remains unclear. The CDR3 spans 13 residues. Germline-derived CDR1 and CDR2 are LNHDA and SQIVND (reference sequence). V was clipped by 2 bases and J by 1 base, with 6 bases between them. CDR3 bases: TGTGCCAGTAGTATACAGGTTTCCTACGAGCAGTACTTC. Its protein is CASSIQVSYEQYF. The entire variable domain, with the rest obtained from reference TRBV19 and TRBJ2-7, is as follows: DGGITQSPKYLFRKEGQNVTLSCEQNLNHDAMYWYRQDPGQGLRLIYYSQIVNDFQKGDIAEGYSVSREKKESFPLTVTSAQKNPTAFYLCASSIQVSYEQYFGPGTRLTVT.

The rearrangement joins TRBV29-1 to TRBJ2-5, with a tentative D call TRBD1 (6 bases). The J call is in doubt because the DNA end fits TRBJ2-7 better. The CDR3 is 12 amino acids. Germline lookup yields CDR1 SQVTM and CDR2 ANQGSEA. The CDR3 reads CSAEHRASEQYF. The CDR3 region has the DNA TGCAGCGCCGAGCACAGGGCAAGCGAGCAGTACTTC.

This chain joins TRBV5-4 and TRBJ2-5; D unresolved. This CDR3 is 15 amino acids long. V shed 4 bases and J shed 3 bases, with 16 bases lying between them. In germline, CDR1 is SGHNT, CDR2 YYREEE (reference sequence). CDR3 loop: CASSRELNVEETQYF. As DNA, the CDR3 is TGTGCCAGCAGCCGCGAACTTAATGTCGAAGAGACCCAGTACTTC.

The J gene is TRBJ2-5, the V gene TRBV5-4; TRBD1 might be the D (6 bases). The CDR3 consists of 14 residues. Trimming took 3 bases from V and 2 from J, leaving 11 bases between them. Germline values: CDR1 SGHNT, CDR2 YYREEE (reference sequence). CDR3 sequence: CASSSGQLQETQYF. The CDR3 DNA reads as TGTGCCAGCAGCTCCGGACAGTTACAAGAGACCCAGTACTTC.

The genes are TRBV5-1 and TRBJ1-2; 10 bases align to TRBD1. The CDR3 runs to 13 residues. Trimming removed 4 bases from V and 8 bases from J; junction bases left unmatched: 5. Per the germline V gene, CDR1 is SGHRS and CDR2 is YFSETQ. DNA of the CDR3: TGCGCCAGCAGCCCCGGACAGGGGGAAGGCTACACCTTC. Protein: CASSPGQGEGYTF.

V gene TRBV2 combines with J gene TRBJ1-5; D might be TRBD1 (6 bases). CDR3 size: 15 residues. Germline CDR1 is SNHLY and CDR2 is FYNNEI. V lost 3 bases and J lost 5, with 14 bases in between. The CDR3 nucleotides read TGTGCCAGCAGTGACCCGCGGGGGCGAGATCAGCCCCAGCATTTT. It yields the protein CASSDPRGRDQPQHF.

This chain connects TRBV7-2 to TRBJ2-7; 7 nucleotides align to TRBD2. The CDR3 runs to 13 residues. Germline-derived CDR1 and CDR2 are SGHTA and FQGNSA. After removal of 6 bases from V and 4 bases from J, the junction contained 6 bases not matched to a gene. The CDR3: CASSGLDSYEQYF. The CDR3 DNA reads as TGTGCCAGCAGTGGACTAGACTCTTACGAGCAGTACTTC.

This chain uses TRBV5-4 with TRBJ2-7; D gene ambiguous. V was clipped by 0 bases and J by 6 bases, with 10 bases between them. Germline-derived CDR1 and CDR2 are SGHNT and YYREEE (reference sequence). CDR3 length: 13 residues. CDR3 in DNA: TGTGCCAGCAGCTTGGGCCAGGCCGGCGAGCAGTACTTC. Amino acid sequence: CASSLGQAGEQYF.

The chain uses TRBV5-6 and TRBJ2-2, with 7 bases aligning to TRBD1. The V and J ends lost 4 bases and 1 base, in that order; junction bases with no gene match: 4. This CDR3 is 15 amino acids long. CDR1 is SGHDT and CDR2 is YYEEEE in the germline V gene. CDR3 sequence (DNA): TGTGCCAGCAGCCCACAGGGGTTGAACACCGGGGAGCTGTTTTTT. This sequence encodes CASSPQGLNTGELFF.

The V gene is TRBV7-9, the J gene TRBJ2-7; weak D call: TRBD2 (6 bases). Trimming shortened V by 1 base and J by 5 bases, and 12 bases separated the two germline ends. The CDR3 loop spans 14 amino acids. Germline V gives CDR1 SEHNR, CDR2 FQNEAQ (reference sequence). The CDR3 DNA follows: TGTGCCAGCAGCTTAGTCGGGGGTCGGGACGAGCAGTACTTC. Amino acids: CASSLVGGRDEQYF.

J is TRBJ2-5 and V is TRBV4-1, with 8 positions matching TRBD2. Losses at the gene ends were 9 bases for V and 5 bases for J; bases not matched to a gene: 8. In germline, CDR1 is MGHRA, CDR2 YSYEKL. The CDR3 loop spans 13 amino acids. This chain's CDR3 is CASARGGLETQYF. The CDR3 region has the DNA TGCGCCAGTGCACGGGGGGGCTTGGAGACCCAGTACTTC.

The chain links TRBV29-1 to TRBJ1-1; no clear D gene. V was pared by 4 bases and J by 5 bases, with 8 bases between. This CDR3 region has 11 residues. Per the germline V gene, CDR1 is SQVTM and CDR2 is ANQGSEA. The chain's CDR3 is CSVGQDTEAFF. In nucleotides, the CDR3 is TGCAGCGTTGGTCAGGATACTGAAGCTTTCTTT.

This chain uses TRBV10-1 with TRBJ2-7; the D gene is possibly TRBD2 (5 bases). Germline V gene data show CDR1 as WNHNN and CDR2 as SYGVQD (reference sequence). The V and J ends lost 4 bases and 2 bases respectively, with 9 bases between them. The CDR3 has 13 residues. This CDR3 is CASSGGLTYEQYF. The CDR3 bases are TGCGCCAGCAGTGGAGGGCTTACCTACGAGCAGTACTTC.

The chain combines TRBV19 with TRBJ2-3; D is possibly TRBD2 (7 bases). The CDR3 consists of 19 residues. V lost 6 bases and J 3 bases, leaving 28 bases between the germline ends. CDR1 is LNHDA, CDR2 SQIVND, per germline (reference sequence). The CDR3 nucleotides read TGTGCCAGTAGCGCCCGAGGGGGGAGGGCCTCGGGGAGGACAGATACGCAGTATTTT. Its translation is CASSARGGRASGRTDTQYF.

V is TRBV29-1 and J is TRBJ1-2; TRBD1 matches at 8 bases. This CDR3 is 20 amino acids long. The J segment lost 4 bases and the V segment lost 7 bases, leaving 29 bases of the junction unmatched. CDR1 and CDR2 from the germline V gene are SQVTM and ANQGSEA. The CDR3 region is CSDREWTGLCLVTCFYGYTF. CDR3 DNA: TGCAGCGACAGAGAGTGGACAGGGCTCTGCCTGGTTACTTGTTTCTATGGCTACACCTTC.

This clone has a single count. The chain is built from TRBV7-9 and TRBJ1-1; 8 positions match TRBD1. The junction had 7 bases not matched to a gene; V was cut back by 5 bases and J by 5 bases. The CDR3 sequence is 14 residues long. The germline gives CDR1 SEHNR, CDR2 FQNEAQ (reference sequence). For the CDR3, the DNA is TGTGCCAGCAGCCCCTGGACAGGGCAGACTGAAGCTTTCTTT. Its translation: CASSPWTGQTEAFF.

The V gene is TRBV19, the J gene TRBJ1-1, with TRBD1 matching 10 bases. With V trimmed by 7 bases and J by 8 bases, 13 bases remained unmatched. Germline values: CDR1 LNHDA, CDR2 SQIVND (reference sequence). This CDR3 is built from 15 residues. The DNA for the CDR3 is TGTGCCAGTACCTCCCGGGCCGACAGGGGGCTAGAAGCTTTCTTT. Protein product: CASTSRADRGLEAFF.